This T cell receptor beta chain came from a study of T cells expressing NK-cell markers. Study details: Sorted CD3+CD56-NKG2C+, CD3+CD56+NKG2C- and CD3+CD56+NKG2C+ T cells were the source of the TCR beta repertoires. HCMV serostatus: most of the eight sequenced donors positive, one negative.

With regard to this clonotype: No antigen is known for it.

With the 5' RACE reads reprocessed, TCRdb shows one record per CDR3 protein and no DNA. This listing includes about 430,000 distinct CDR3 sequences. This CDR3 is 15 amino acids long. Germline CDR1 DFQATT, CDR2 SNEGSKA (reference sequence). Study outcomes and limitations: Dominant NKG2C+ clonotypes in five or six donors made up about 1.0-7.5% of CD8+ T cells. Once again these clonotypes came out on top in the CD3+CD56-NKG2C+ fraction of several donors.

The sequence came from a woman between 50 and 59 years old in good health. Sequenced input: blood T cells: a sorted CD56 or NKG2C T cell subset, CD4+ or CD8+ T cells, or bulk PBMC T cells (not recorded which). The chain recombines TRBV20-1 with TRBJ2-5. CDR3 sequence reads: CSARDGQERKETQYF.